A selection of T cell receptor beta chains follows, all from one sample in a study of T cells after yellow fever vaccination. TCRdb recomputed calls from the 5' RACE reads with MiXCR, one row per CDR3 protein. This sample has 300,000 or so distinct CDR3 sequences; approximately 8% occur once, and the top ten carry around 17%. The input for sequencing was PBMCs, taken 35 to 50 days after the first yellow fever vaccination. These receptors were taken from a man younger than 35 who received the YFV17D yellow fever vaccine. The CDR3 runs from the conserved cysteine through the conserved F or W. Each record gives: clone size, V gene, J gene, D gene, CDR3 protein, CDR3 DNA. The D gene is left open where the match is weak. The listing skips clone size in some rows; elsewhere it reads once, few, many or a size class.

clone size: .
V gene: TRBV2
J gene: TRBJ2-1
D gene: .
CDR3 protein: CASISIRSSGEQFF
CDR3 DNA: TGTGCCAGCATTTCAATACGCTCTAGTGGAGAGCAGTTCTTC

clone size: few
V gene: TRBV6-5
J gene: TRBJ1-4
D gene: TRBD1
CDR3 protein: CASSYSGTGTFEKLFF
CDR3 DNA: TGTGCCAGCAGTTACTCAGGGACAGGGACCTTTGAAAAACTGTTTTTT

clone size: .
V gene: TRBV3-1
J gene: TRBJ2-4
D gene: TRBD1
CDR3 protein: CASSQFGQGDSKNIQYF
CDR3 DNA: TGTGCCTCCTCCCAATTCGGACAGGGGGACAGCAAAAACATTCAGTACTTC

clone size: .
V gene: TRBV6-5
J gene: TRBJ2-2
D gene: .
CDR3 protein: CASSYSARWARATGELFF
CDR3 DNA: TGTGCCAGCAGTTACTCTGCTCGTTGGGCTAGAGCCACCGGGGAGCTGTTTTTT

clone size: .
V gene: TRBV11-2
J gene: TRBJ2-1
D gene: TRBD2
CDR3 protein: CASSLVGPGLADYNEQFF
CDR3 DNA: TGTGCCAGCAGCTTAGTTGGCCCGGGACTAGCGGACTACAATGAGCAGTTCTTC

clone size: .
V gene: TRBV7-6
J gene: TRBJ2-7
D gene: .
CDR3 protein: CASSPTRLGGYEQYF
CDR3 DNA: TGTGCCAGCAGCCCTACCAGGCTTGGGGGGTACGAGCAGTACTTC

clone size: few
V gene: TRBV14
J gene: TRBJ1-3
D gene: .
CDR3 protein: CASSWGISGNTIYF
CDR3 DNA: TGTGCCAGCAGCTGGGGGATCTCTGGAAACACCATATATTTT

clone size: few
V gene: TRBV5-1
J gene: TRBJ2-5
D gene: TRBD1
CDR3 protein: CASSRQRQGVGETQYF
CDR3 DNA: TGCGCCAGCAGCCGTCAGCGACAGGGTGTAGGCGAGACCCAGTACTTC

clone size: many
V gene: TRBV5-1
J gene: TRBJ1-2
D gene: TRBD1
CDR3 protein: CASSPGTGNGYTF
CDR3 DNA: TGTGCCAGCAGTCCGGGGACAGGGAACGGCTACACCTTC

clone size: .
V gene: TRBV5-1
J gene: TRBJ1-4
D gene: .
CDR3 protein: CASSLAGGVAEKLFF
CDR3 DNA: TGCGCCAGCAGCTTGGCGGGAGGTGTAGCTGAAAAACTGTTTTTT

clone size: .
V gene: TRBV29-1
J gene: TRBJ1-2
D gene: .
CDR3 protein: CSVEVAQNYGYTF
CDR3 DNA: TGCAGCGTTGAAGTAGCACAGAACTATGGCTACACCTTC

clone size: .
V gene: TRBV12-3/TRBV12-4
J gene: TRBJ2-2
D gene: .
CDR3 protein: CASSLGRAPTGELFF
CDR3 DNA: TGTGCCAGCAGTTTAGGCAGGGCTCCCACCGGGGAGCTGTTTTTT

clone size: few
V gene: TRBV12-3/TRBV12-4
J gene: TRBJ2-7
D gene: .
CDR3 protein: CASSPGPSIPEQYF
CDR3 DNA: TGTGCCAGCAGCCCGGGACCCAGCATCCCCGAGCAGTACTTC

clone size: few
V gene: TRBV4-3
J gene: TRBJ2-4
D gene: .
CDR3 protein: CASSQGGYDKNIQYF
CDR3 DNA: TGCGCCAGCAGCCAGGGCGGGTACGACAAAAACATTCAGTACTTC

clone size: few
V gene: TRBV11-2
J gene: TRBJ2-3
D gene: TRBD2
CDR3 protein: CASSPLPGLAFTSTDTQYF
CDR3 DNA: TGTGCCAGCAGCCCCTTGCCGGGACTAGCTTTCACTAGCACAGATACGCAGTATTTT

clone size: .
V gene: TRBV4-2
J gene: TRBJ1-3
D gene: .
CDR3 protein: CASSQESEGWAGNTIYF
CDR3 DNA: TGTGCCAGCAGCCAAGAAAGCGAGGGGTGGGCTGGAAACACCATATATTTT

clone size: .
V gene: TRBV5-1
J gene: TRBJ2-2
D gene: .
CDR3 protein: CASRSFGAGNTGELFF
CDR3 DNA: TGCGCCAGCCGAAGCTTTGGGGCAGGGAACACCGGGGAGCTGTTTTTT

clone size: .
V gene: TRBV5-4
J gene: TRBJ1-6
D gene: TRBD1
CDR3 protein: CASSSTGFSPLHF
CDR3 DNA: TGTGCCAGCAGTTCGACAGGGTTTTCACCCCTCCACTTT

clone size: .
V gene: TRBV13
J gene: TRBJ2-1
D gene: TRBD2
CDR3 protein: CASSSTSGLYNEQFF
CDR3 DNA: TGTGCCAGCAGCTCTACTAGCGGGTTATACAATGAGCAGTTCTTC

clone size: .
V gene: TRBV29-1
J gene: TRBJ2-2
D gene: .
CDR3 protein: CSVESVSHTGELFF
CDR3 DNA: TGCAGCGTTGAATCTGTTTCTCACACCGGGGAGCTGTTTTTT

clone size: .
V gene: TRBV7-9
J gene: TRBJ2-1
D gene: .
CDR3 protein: CASSLVLGSNNEQFF
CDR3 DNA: TGTGCCAGCAGCTTAGTACTGGGGAGTAACAATGAGCAGTTCTTC

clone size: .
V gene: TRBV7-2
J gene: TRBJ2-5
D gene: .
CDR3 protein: CASSIWAGQETQYF
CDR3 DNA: TGTGCCAGCAGCATCTGGGCGGGGCAAGAGACCCAGTACTTC

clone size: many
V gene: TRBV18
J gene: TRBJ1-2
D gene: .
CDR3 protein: CASSPAGAGYGYTF
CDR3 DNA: TGTGCCAGCTCACCGGCAGGGGCCGGCTATGGCTACACCTTC

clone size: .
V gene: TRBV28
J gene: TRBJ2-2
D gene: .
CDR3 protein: CASSLGAQNTGELFF
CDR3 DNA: TGTGCCAGCAGTTTAGGGGCTCAGAACACCGGGGAGCTGTTTTTT

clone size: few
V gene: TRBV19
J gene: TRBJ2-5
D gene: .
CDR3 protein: CASGNDGETQYF
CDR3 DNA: TGTGCCAGTGGGAACGATGGGGAGACCCAGTACTTC

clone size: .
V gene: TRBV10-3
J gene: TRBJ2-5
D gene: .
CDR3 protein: CAISEGETQYF
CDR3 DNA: TGTGCCATCAGTGAGGGAGAGACCCAGTACTTC

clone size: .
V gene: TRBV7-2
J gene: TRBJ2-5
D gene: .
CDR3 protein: CASSLAGSGGRRETQYF
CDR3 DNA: TGTGCCAGCAGCTTAGCAGGATCGGGGGGCAGACGAGAGACCCAGTACTTC

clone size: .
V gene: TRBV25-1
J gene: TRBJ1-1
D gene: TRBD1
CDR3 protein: CASSDPGTDRRCF
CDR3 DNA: TGTGCCAGCAGTGACCCCGGGACAGACCGGCGATGTTTT

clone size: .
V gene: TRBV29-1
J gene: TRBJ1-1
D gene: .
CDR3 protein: CSVDQGKGNTEAFF
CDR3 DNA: TGCAGCGTTGACCAGGGGAAGGGGAACACTGAAGCTTTCTTT

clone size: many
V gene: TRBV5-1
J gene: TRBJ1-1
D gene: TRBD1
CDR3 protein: CASSPNRGGNTEAFF
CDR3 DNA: TGCGCCAGCAGCCCAAACAGGGGGGGGAACACTGAAGCTTTCTTT

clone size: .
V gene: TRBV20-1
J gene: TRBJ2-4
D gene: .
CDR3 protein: CSARGALNIQYF
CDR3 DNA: TGCAGTGCCCGCGGGGCGCTTAACATTCAGTACTTC

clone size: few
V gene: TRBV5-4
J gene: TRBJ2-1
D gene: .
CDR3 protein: CASTVGAGRSYNEQFF
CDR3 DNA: TGTGCCAGCACCGTTGGTGCGGGGCGTTCCTACAATGAGCAGTTCTTC

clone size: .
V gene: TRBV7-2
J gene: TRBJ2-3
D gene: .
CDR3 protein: CASRQDTSDTQYF
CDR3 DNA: TGTGCCAGCAGGCAAGACACCTCAGATACGCAGTATTTT

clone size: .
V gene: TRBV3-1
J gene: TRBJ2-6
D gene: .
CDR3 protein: CASSQDSRRTISSGANVLTF
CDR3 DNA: TGTGCCAGCAGCCAAGATTCCCGCAGGACTATCTCCTCTGGGGCCAACGTCCTGACTTTC

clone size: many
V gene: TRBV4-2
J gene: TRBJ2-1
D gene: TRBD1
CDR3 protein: CASSQRQGDSYNEQFF
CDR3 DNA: TGTGCCAGCAGCCAACGACAGGGGGATTCCTACAATGAGCAGTTCTTC

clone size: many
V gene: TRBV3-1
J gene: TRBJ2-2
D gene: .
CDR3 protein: CASTTPRATGTGELFF
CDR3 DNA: TGTGCCAGCACCACACCAAGGGCGACGGGCACCGGGGAGCTGTTTTTT

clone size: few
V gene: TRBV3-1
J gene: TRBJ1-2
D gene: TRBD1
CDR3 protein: CASSQDTGGWNGYTF
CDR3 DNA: TGTGCCAGCAGCCAAGATACAGGGGGTTGGAATGGCTACACCTTC

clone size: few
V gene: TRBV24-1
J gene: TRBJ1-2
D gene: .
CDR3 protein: CATSRTGTDYGYTF
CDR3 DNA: TGTGCCACCAGTCGGACCGGGACGGACTATGGCTACACCTTC

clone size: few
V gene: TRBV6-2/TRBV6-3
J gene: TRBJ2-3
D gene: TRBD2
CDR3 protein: CASSYTSGTYSTDTQYF
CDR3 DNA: TGTGCCAGCAGTTACACTAGCGGAACATATAGCACAGATACGCAGTATTTT

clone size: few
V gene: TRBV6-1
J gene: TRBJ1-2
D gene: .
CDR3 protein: CASRRIRLGENYGYTF
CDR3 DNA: TGTGCCAGCAGGCGAATCCGATTAGGGGAAAACTATGGCTACACCTTC

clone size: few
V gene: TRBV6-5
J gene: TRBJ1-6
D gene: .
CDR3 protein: CASSYSEVDSPLHF
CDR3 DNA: TGTGCCAGCAGTTACTCCGAGGTAGATTCACCCCTCCACTTT

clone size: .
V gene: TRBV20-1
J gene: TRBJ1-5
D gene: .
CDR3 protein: CSAEPGDSNQPQHF
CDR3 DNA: TGCAGTGCCGAGCCGGGGGATAGCAATCAGCCCCAGCATTTT

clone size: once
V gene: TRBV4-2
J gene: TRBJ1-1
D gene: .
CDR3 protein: CASSQARGMNTEAFF
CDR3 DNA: TGTGCCAGCAGCCAAGCCAGGGGAATGAACACTGAAGCTTTCTTT

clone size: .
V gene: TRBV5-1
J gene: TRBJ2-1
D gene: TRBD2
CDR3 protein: CASRSSGGPERNEQFF
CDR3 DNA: TGCGCCAGCAGGTCTAGCGGGGGTCCTGAGCGCAATGAGCAGTTCTTC

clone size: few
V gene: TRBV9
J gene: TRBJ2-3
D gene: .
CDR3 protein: CASSVYGGAHGTDTQYF
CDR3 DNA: TGTGCCAGCAGCGTCTACGGGGGCGCCCACGGCACAGATACGCAGTATTTT

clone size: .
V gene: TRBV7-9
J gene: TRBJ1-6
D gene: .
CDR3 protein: CASSILQGRAPLHF
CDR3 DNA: TGTGCCAGCAGCATACTACAGGGAAGGGCACCCCTCCACTTT

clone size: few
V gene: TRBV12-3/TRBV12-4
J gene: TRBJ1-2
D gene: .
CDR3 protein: CAIRHAGRNYGYTF
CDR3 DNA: TGTGCCATCCGTCATGCAGGGAGGAACTATGGCTACACCTTC

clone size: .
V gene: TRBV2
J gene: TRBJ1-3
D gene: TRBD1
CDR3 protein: CASKRDSSGNTIYF
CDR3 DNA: TGTGCCAGCAAACGGGACAGCTCTGGAAACACCATATATTTT

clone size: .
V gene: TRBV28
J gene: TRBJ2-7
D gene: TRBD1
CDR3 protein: CASSLGTGAFYEQYF
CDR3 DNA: TGTGCCAGCAGTTTAGGGACAGGGGCTTTCTACGAGCAGTACTTC

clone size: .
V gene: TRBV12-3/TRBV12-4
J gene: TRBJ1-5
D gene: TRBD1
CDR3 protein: CASSGTGSTNQPQHF
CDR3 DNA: TGTGCCAGCAGTGGGACAGGGAGTACAAACCAGCCCCAGCATTTT

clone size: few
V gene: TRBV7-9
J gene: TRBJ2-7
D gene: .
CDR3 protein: CASSVQNAEQYF
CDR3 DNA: TGTGCCAGCAGCGTTCAGAACGCCGAGCAGTACTTC

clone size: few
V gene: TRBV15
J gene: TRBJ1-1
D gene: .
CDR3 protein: CATSGRRAEAFF
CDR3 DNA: TGTGCCACCAGCGGCCGTCGGGCTGAAGCTTTCTTT

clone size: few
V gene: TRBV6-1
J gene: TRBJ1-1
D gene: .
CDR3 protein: CASTDLGGRRGTEAFF
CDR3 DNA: TGTGCCAGCACAGACCTGGGGGGGAGAAGAGGCACTGAAGCTTTCTTT

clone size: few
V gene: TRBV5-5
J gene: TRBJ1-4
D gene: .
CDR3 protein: CASSTFRATNEKLFF
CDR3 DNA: TGTGCCAGCAGCACCTTCAGGGCAACTAATGAAAAACTGTTTTTT

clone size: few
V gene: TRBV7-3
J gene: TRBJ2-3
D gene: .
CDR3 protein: CASSLRSVGDTQYF
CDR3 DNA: TGTGCCAGCAGCTTAAGATCCGTTGGAGATACGCAGTATTTT

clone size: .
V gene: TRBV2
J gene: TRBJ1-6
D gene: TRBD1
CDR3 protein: CASRAGTANSPLHF
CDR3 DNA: TGTGCCAGCAGAGCCGGGACAGCGAATTCACCCCTCCACTTT

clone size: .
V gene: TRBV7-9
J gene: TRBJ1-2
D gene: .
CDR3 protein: CASSLQGTYGYTF
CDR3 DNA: TGTGCCAGCAGCTTACAGGGAACTTATGGCTACACCTTC

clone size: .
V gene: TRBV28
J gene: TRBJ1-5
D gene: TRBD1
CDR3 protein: CASSDRGGNQPQHF
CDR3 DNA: TGTGCCAGTTCTGACAGGGGTGGCAATCAGCCCCAGCATTTT

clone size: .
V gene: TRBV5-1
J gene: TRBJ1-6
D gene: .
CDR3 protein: CASSSRTRYNSPLHF
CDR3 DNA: TGCGCCAGCAGCTCACGCACGAGATATAATTCACCCCTCCACTTT